Each of the 10 T cell receptor beta chains below was sequenced from the same sample in a study of T cell changes during pregnancy in multiple sclerosis. The method was immunoSEQ multiplex PCR; TCRdb's version includes in-frame clones alone and lacks a portion of them. The table lists more than 50,000 clones, 90% of them singletons, with about 3.1% in the top ten. The source material was peripheral blood, sampled in the first trimester of pregnancy. The receptors were sampled from a female donor in good health, enrolled as a control in a pregnancy study.

This chain connects TRBV19 to TRBJ1-1; unclear D gene. CDR3 length equals 14 residues. Looked up from germline, CDR1 is LNHDA and CDR2 is SQIVND (reference sequence). The V gene lost 4 bases and the J gene lost 3 bases, with 12 bases spanning the gap. CDR3 region: CASSRAGRDTEAFF. Here the CDR3 DNA reads TGTGCCAGTAGTAGGGCCGGGCGGGACACTGAAGCTTTCTTT.

The V and J genes are TRBV11-2 and TRBJ1-2; TRBD1 aligns across 7 bases. This CDR3 has 14 residues. Germline trimming cut 5 bases from V and 3 bases from J; bases unmatched to any gene: 6. Germline V gene lookup returns CDR1 SGHAT and CDR2 FQNNGV. As DNA, the CDR3 is TGTGCCAGCAGCCGTGGGACAGAGGACTATGGCTACACCTTC. Translating gives CASSRGTEDYGYTF.

This chain links TRBV19 with TRBJ2-5; possibly TRBD1 for D (5 bases). The CDR3 runs 13 residues. Trimming removed 0 bases at V and 10 bases at J, with 12 bases between. Germline V gene data show CDR1 as LNHDA and CDR2 as SQIVND (reference sequence). The chain's CDR3 is CASSIDSRGGQYF. CDR3 coding DNA: TGTGCCAGTAGTATAGATTCTAGGGGTGGCCAGTACTTC.

This rearrangement joins TRBV7-2 to TRBJ2-4; TRBD2 matches at 8 bases. The CDR3 consists of 13 residues. V dropped 5 bases and J dropped 9; count of bases not matched to a gene: 6. The germline gives CDR1 SGHTA, CDR2 FQGNSA. CDR3 sequence: CASSPPRGGIQYF. In DNA form, the CDR3 reads TGTGCCAGCAGCCCGCCCCGGGGGGGCATTCAGTACTTC.

The V and J genes are TRBV4-2 and TRBJ1-4; D uncertain. V was trimmed by 6 bases and J by 8 bases, leaving 16 bases between them. The CDR3 covers 14 residues. Germline CDR1 LGHNA, CDR2 YNFKEQ. Here the CDR3 reads CASSQTLWFEKLFF. CDR3 DNA: TGTGCCAGCAGTCAGACACTCTGGTTCGAAAAACTGTTTTTT.

This clone was counted a single time. This chain uses TRBV5-6 with TRBJ2-7, with a tentative D call TRBD2 (5 bases). Germline V CDR1 and CDR2: SGHDT, YYEEEE. This CDR3 has 14 residues. Trimming removed 8 bases at V and 6 bases at J, with 21 bases between. CDR3 DNA sequence: TGTGCCAGACTTTTCTTGCGTGTGAGCGGCGAGCAGTACTTC. Its protein is CARLFLRVSGEQYF.

The chain recombines TRBV11-3 with TRBJ2-7; 7 bases agree with TRBD1. Germline V lookup: CDR1 SGHNT, CDR2 YENEEA. This CDR3 has 14 amino acids. Germline trimming cut 1 base from V and 5 bases from J; bases unmatched to any gene: 5. CDR3 bases: TGTGCCAGCAGCTTAGGAGGGACAGCAAACGAGCAGTACTTC. Its translation: CASSLGGTANEQYF.

The chain employs TRBV14 and TRBJ2-3; tentative D call: TRBD2 (5 bases). CDR1 is SGHDN, CDR2 FVKESK, per germline. This CDR3 comprises 15 residues. V dropped 7 bases and J dropped 6 bases, with 20 bases sitting between them. CDR3 sequence reads: CASKLCGLFSDTQYF. The CDR3 DNA follows: TGTGCCAGCAAATTGTGTGGACTTTTTAGTGATACGCAGTATTTT.

V gene TRBV28 combines with J gene TRBJ1-2; no definite D call. The CDR3 has 14 amino acids. Per the germline V gene, CDR1 is MDHEN and CDR2 is SYDVKM. Trimming removed 7 bases from V and 2 bases from J, with 14 bases in between. CDR3 loop: CASTFGQRNYGYTF. For the CDR3, the DNA is TGTGCCAGCACCTTCGGTCAGAGGAACTATGGCTACACCTTC.

The rearrangement uses TRBV4-1 and TRBJ1-2, with 8 bases lining up with TRBD1. The CDR3 is 15 residues long. Trimming at V came to 4 bases and at J to 4 bases, leaving 8 bases not matched to a gene. CDR1 is MGHRA and CDR2 is YSYEKL in the germline V gene. The CDR3 sequence is CASSPRTGQAYGYTF. The DNA for the CDR3 is TGCGCCAGCAGCCCCAGGACAGGGCAGGCCTATGGCTACACCTTC.